A single sample gave rise to the 24 T cell receptor beta chains below, sequenced in a study of PD-1 blockade in classical Hodgkin lymphoma. Profiled with immunoSEQ multiplex PCR; TCRdb holds only in-frame clones, not every one. The data contain about 13,000 clones, 79% of them singletons. Each patient relapsed following autologous stem cell transplantation, and prior brentuximab vedotin exposure differed. Magnetic negative selection of thawed PBMCs yielded the CD8+ T cells. The specimen was CD8+ T cells from blood, collected at baseline. The receptors shown here come from a human donor with classical Hodgkin lymphoma.

The rearrangement links TRBV5-6 to TRBJ1-6, with D unclear. The germline V gene encodes CDR1 SGHDT and CDR2 YYEEEE. This CDR3 region has 17 residues. Trimming removed 0 bases from V and 0 bases from J, with 10 bases in between. The CDR3 DNA reads TGTGCCAGCAGCTTGGCATCATTGAGCTCCTATAATTCACCCCTCCACTTT. Residues: CASSLASLSSYNSPLHF.

The chain combines TRBV4-1 with TRBJ2-1; 7 bases align to TRBD2. V lost 3 bases and J lost 4; bases outside the gene matches: 9. The germline CDR1 and CDR2 sequences are MGHRA and YSYEKL. This CDR3 comprises 16 residues. The CDR3 protein is CASSQSSGGGYNEQFF. CDR3 nucleotide sequence: TGCGCCAGCAGCCAGTCCTCTGGCGGGGGTTACAATGAGCAGTTCTTC.

The V and J genes are TRBV21-1 and TRBJ2-7; the table's D gene call, TRBD2, was not cross checked with the DNA. TRBV21-1 is shown as a pseudogene. This CDR3 region has 10 residues. The CDR3 here is CASSKYGQYF. CDR3 nucleotides: TGTGCCAGCAGCAAATACGGGCAGTACTTC.

This clone was picked up one time. This chain links TRBV6-1 with TRBJ2-3; 8 bases are a match to TRBD2. V trimming: 2 bases; J trimming: 10 bases; junction bases outside the gene matches: 20. CDR1 and CDR2 from the germline V gene are MNHNS and SASEGT. The CDR3 loop spans 18 amino acids. CDR3 sequence (DNA): TGTGCCAGCAGTGAACCTGTTCAAGCGGGGGAGCCAGATAATCCGCAGTATTTT. It specifies CASSEPVQAGEPDNPQYF.

This chain joins TRBV2 and TRBJ2-3; maybe TRBD2 (5 bases). The germline V gene encodes CDR1 SNHLY and CDR2 FYNNEI. Deletions cut 3 bases from V and 5 bases from J, with 12 bases between. The CDR3 sequence is 14 residues long. The CDR3 DNA follows: TGTGCCAGCAGTGAGCGGGTCGGAGGAGATACGCAGTATTTT. This translates into CASSERVGGDTQYF.

The genes are TRBV7-2 and TRBJ2-1; D is undetermined. Trimming left V 1 base short and J 6 bases short, with 10 bases between. Germline-derived CDR1 and CDR2 are SGHTA and FQGNSA. The CDR3 is made up of 14 amino acids. For the CDR3, the DNA is TGTGCCAGCAGCTTAGGCTACGCTGTCAATGAGCAGTTCTTC. The encoded protein is CASSLGYAVNEQFF.

J is TRBJ2-4 and V is TRBV5-6; a weak D match, TRBD1 (6 bases). The V end was cut by 0 bases, the J end by 0 bases, with 10 bases between. Germline CDR1 and CDR2: SGHDT and YYEEEE. This CDR3 has 16 amino acids. The DNA of the CDR3 is TGTGCCAGCAGCTTGGGAACAGGGAGAGCCAAAAACATTCAGTACTTC. It specifies CASSLGTGRAKNIQYF.

The chain combines TRBV5-5 with TRBJ2-1, with D perhaps assigned TRBD1 or TRBD2 (5 bases each). This CDR3 contains 15 residues. The germline gives CDR1 SGHKS, CDR2 YYEKEE (reference sequence). With 6 bases removed from V and 7 bases from J, the gap between germline ends came to 20 bases. CDR3 DNA sequence: TGTGCCAGCAATCCCGGTGGGGGTGCGGGTAATGAGCAGTTCTTC. It translates to CASNPGGGAGNEQFF.

The chain employs TRBV4-1 and TRBJ1-4, with 7 bases lining up with TRBD1. J lost 3 bases, V lost 2 bases, and 15 bases had no gene match. Germline V gives CDR1 MGHRA, CDR2 YSYEKL. The CDR3 extends over 19 amino acids. The CDR3 region is CASSQCTRERGPANEKLFF. The DNA of the CDR3 is TGCGCCAGCAGCCAATGCACTCGTGAGAGGGGGCCAGCTAATGAAAAACTGTTTTTT.

The J gene is TRBJ2-2, the V gene TRBV6-4; the D gene is possibly TRBD2 (6 bases). This CDR3 spans 15 amino acids. CDR1 and CDR2 from the germline V gene are MRHNA and SNTAGT. V lost 6 bases and J lost 2, with 13 bases in between. The CDR3 sequence: CASSPGTSNTGELFF. CDR3 in DNA: TGTGCCAGCAGCCCCGGGACTTCAAACACCGGGGAGCTGTTTTTT.

The rearrangement links TRBV29-1 to TRBJ2-3; unclear D gene. Germline CDR1 SQVTM, CDR2 ANQGSEA. The CDR3 has 17 amino acids. V lost 2 bases, J lost 0 bases, and 18 bases lay in between. The CDR3 reads CSVEKLWGIPSTDTQYF. CDR3 in DNA: TGCAGCGTTGAAAAATTATGGGGAATACCCAGCACAGATACGCAGTATTTT.

V is TRBV5-5 and J is TRBJ1-1; the D gene is possibly TRBD1 (6 bases). Germline loops: CDR1 SGHKS, CDR2 YYEKEE (reference sequence). This CDR3 region has 18 residues. The V and J ends lost 2 bases and 2 bases respectively, with 22 bases between them. CDR3 bases: TGTGCCAGCAGCTTCAACTCCCGGGACAAGGGGCCAAACACTGAAGCTTTCTTT. It is translated as CASSFNSRDKGPNTEAFF.

This sequence joins TRBV19 and TRBJ1-2; the match to TRBD1 covers 7 bases. CDR1 and CDR2 from the germline V gene are LNHDA and SQIVND (reference sequence). After removal of 3 bases from V and 8 bases from J, the junction contained 3 bases not matched to a gene. The CDR3 covers 12 residues. In DNA form, the CDR3 reads TGTGCCAGTAGTATGCAGGGGGACGGCTACACCTTC. Translated: CASSMQGDGYTF.

The chain couples TRBV4-2 to TRBJ2-7; perhaps TRBD2 as D (6 bases). Trimming left V 5 bases short and J 2 bases short, with 13 bases between. The germline CDR1 and CDR2 sequences are LGHNA and YNFKEQ. The CDR3 loop spans 14 amino acids. The CDR3 nucleotides read TGTGCCAGCAGCGTAGGTGGGGAGGCCTACGAGCAGTACTTC. Its protein is CASSVGGEAYEQYF.

This chain joins TRBV19 and TRBJ2-1; TRBD2 agrees at 9 bases. Germline V CDR1 and CDR2: LNHDA, SQIVND (reference sequence). The CDR3 sequence is 15 residues long. Trimming removed 5 bases from V and 7 bases from J; junction bases left unmatched: 9. CDR3 nucleotides: TGTGCCAGTAGTGAGACTAGCGGCGTTGGGAATGAGCAGTTCTTC. Its translation is CASSETSGVGNEQFF. The complete variable domain, with remaining parts taken from reference TRBV19 and TRBJ2-1, reads DGGITQSPKYLFRKEGQNVTLSCEQNLNHDAMYWYRQDPGQGLRLIYYSQIVNDFQKGDIAEGYSVSREKKESFPLTVTSAQKNPTAFYLCASSETSGVGNEQFFGPGTRLTVL.

The chain is built from TRBV28 and TRBJ2-1, with 8 bases fitting TRBD2. Germline V gene sequence: CDR1 MDHEN, CDR2 SYDVKM. J lost 4 bases, V lost 8 bases, and 16 bases had no gene match. This CDR3 comprises 17 residues. Here the CDR3 reads CASSRWWRGESYNEQFF. The CDR3 DNA reads TGTGCCAGCTCCCGGTGGTGGCGGGGGGAGAGTTACAATGAGCAGTTCTTC.

This chain joins TRBV9 and TRBJ1-2; 12 positions match TRBD1. CDR3 length: 17 amino acids. The germline CDR1 and CDR2 sequences are SGDLS and YYNGEE. V gave up 4 bases and J gave up 5 bases; unmatched junction bases: 12. CDR3 loop: CASSTTPGQGARYGYTF. The CDR3 DNA reads TGTGCCAGCAGCACTACCCCGGGACAGGGGGCGCGATATGGCTACACCTTC. Based on the CDR3 plus reference TRBV9 and TRBJ1-2, the full variable domain is DSGVTQTPKHLITATGQRVTLRCSPRSGDLSVYWYQQSLDQGLQFLIQYYNGEERAKGNILERFSAQQFPDLHSELNLSSLELGDSALYFCASSTTPGQGARYGYTFGSGTRLTVV.

This rearrangement joins TRBV7-9 to TRBJ1-5; unclear D gene. From germline, CDR1 is SEHNR and CDR2 FQNEAQ (reference sequence). V shed 5 bases and J shed 5 bases, with 28 bases lying between them. This CDR3 has 19 amino acids. CDR3 sequence: CASSPLGSRGSGFDQPQHF. Here the CDR3 DNA reads TGTGCCAGCAGCCCATTAGGATCACGAGGGAGTGGATTCGATCAGCCCCAGCATTTT.

V usage is TRBV6-6 and J usage is TRBJ2-7, with D tentatively TRBD1 (5 bases). Germline CDR1 and CDR2: MNHNY and SVGAGI (reference sequence). The CDR3 length is 14 residues. The ends were cut back, 0 bases at V and 6 bases at J, with 12 bases in the middle. CDR3 sequence reads: CASSYSRQLSEQYF. CDR3 nucleotides: TGTGCCAGCAGTTACTCGAGACAGCTCAGCGAGCAGTACTTC.

The V and J genes are TRBV7-9 and TRBJ1-2, with D hard to call. There are 13 residues in the CDR3. Trimming cost V 5 bases and J 6 bases, with 13 bases left between them. Germline V gene sequence: CDR1 SEHNR, CDR2 FQNEAQ (reference sequence). The CDR3 protein is CASSPGSRDGYTF. CDR3 DNA sequence: TGTGCCAGCAGCCCGGGGTCAAGGGATGGCTACACCTTC.

This chain connects TRBV7-2 to TRBJ2-1, with TRBD2 matching over 14 bases. The V gene's germline CDR1 is SGHTA and CDR2 FQGNSA. The CDR3 contains 16 residues. V lost 5 bases and J lost 5; bases outside the gene matches: 5. The CDR3, as DNA: TGTGCCAGCAGCCCCTGGACTAGCGGGGGGAACAATGAGCAGTTCTTC. It yields the protein CASSPWTSGGNNEQFF.

The chain employs TRBV11-2 and TRBJ2-7; D not resolved. Germline CDR1 SGHAT, CDR2 FQNNGV. The V and J ends lost 6 bases and 7 bases respectively, with 16 bases between them. The CDR3 loop spans 13 amino acids. This CDR3 reads CASSSGPLGEQYF. The CDR3 DNA follows: TGTGCCAGCAGTTCCGGCCCCTTAGGGGAGCAGTACTTC.

The chain has TRBV21-1 and TRBJ1-1; the table assigns TRBD1, which was not confirmed against the DNA. TRBV21-1 has pseudogene status. The CDR3 has 15 amino acids. Here the CDR3 reads CASSRDRGLNTEAFF. The CDR3 DNA is TGTGCCAGCAGCCGGGACAGGGGCTTGAACACTGAAGCTTTCTTT.

In this sample, this clone turned up a few times. The rearrangement links TRBV6-1 to TRBJ1-2; D may be TRBD1 (5 bases). The CDR3 extends over 10 amino acids. Germline-derived CDR1 and CDR2 are MNHNS and SASEGT. V shed 7 bases and J shed 7 bases, with 7 bases lying between them. DNA of the CDR3: TGTGCCAGCAATCAGGGTGGCTACACCTTC. Translated, it gives CASNQGGYTF.